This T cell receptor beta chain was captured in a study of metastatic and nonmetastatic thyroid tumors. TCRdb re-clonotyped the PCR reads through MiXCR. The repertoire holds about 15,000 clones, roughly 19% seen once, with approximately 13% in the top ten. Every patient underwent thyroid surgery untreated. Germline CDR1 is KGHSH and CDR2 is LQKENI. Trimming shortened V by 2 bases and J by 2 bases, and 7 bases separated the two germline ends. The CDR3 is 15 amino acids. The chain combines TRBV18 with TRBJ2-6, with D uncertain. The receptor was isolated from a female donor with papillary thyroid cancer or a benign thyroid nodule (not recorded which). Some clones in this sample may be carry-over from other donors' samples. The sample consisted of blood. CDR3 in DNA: TGTGCCAGCTCACCAGTCCTTGCTGGGGCCAACGTCCTGACTTTC. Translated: CASSPVLAGANVLTF.